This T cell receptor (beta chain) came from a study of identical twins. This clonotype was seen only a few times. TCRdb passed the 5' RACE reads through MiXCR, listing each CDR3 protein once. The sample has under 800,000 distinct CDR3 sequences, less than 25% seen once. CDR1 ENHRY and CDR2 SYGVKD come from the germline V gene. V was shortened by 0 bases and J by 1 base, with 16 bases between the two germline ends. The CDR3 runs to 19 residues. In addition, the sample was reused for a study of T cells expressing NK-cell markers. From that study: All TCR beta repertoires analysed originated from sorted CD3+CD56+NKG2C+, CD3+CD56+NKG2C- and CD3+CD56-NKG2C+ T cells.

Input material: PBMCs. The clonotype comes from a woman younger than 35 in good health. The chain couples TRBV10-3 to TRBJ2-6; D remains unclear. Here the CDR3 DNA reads TGTGCCATCAGTGAGTCGAGGAACAGCCTCCTTTCTGGGGCCAACGTCCTGACTTTC. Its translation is CAISESRNSLLSGANVLTF.